This T cell receptor beta chain derives from a study of blood T cell repertoires in COVID-19. Study processing details: By means of reference gene primer amplification, nucleated cell counts were estimated. TCRdb keeps only in-frame clones here, not all; method: immunoSEQ multiplex PCR. V and J calls and clone size are copied from that table; D and trimming were computed from the DNA. The sample contains 250,000 or so clones, about 83% of which appear only once. V shed 6 bases, J shed 6 bases, and the junction held 16 bases outside the gene matches. Germline V gene lookup returns CDR1 KGHSH and CDR2 LQKENI. The CDR3 totals 16 residues. Those enrolled, adults aged about 18 to 95 years, came from 20 to 25 US areas. Participant reports of clinical history set cohort assignment. This clone has a single count.

The TCR comes from a woman between 50 and 59 years old who had recovered from COVID-19. The sample consisted of PBMCs or T cells enriched from blood (not recorded which). The chain employs TRBV18 and TRBJ1-1; 7 nucleotides align to TRBD1. CDR3 DNA: TGTGCCAGCTCCCACAGGGGAACGATGGAGGGGGCTGAAGCTTTCTTT. Amino acids: CASSHRGTMEGAEAFF.